This T cell receptor (beta chain) was recovered during a study of T cell responses to AZD1222 COVID-19 vaccine. General study points: Vaccine-associated CD4 TCRs spanned spike, dominant at 160-218 and 743-854.

Assay: immunoSEQ multiplex PCR; the TCRdb copy retains only in-frame clones and omits some. The sample has about 67,000 clones, 83% seen once. Pooling was applied to second doses at about 4 or about 12 weeks. Remarks on this clone: The target antigen is unknown.

The CDR3 spans 13 residues. Looked up from germline, CDR1 is MRHNA and CDR2 is SNTAGT. Trimming removed 10 bases from V and 4 bases from J; junction bases left unmatched: 6. This TCR came from an adult who received the AZD1222 COVID-19 vaccine. The rearrangement joins TRBV6-4 to TRBJ2-1; TRBD2 matches 8 bases. This specimen consisted of peripheral blood, obtained 28 days after the second AZD1222 dose. CDR3 nucleotides: TGTGCCACAGACGGGGGGGATTACAATGAGCAGTTCTTC. This encodes CATDGGDYNEQFF.